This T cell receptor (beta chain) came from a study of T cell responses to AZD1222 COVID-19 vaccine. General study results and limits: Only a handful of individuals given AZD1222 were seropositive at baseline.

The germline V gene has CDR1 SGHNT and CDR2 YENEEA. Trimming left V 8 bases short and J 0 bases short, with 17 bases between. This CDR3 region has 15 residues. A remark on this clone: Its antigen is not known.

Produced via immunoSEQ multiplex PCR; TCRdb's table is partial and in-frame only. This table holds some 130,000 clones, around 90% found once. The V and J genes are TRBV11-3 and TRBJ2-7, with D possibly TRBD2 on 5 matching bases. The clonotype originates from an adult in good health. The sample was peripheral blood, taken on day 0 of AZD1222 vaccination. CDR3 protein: CASSTTSASSYEQYF. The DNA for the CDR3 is TGTGCCAGCTCAACCACTAGTGCATCCTCCTACGAGCAGTACTTC.